The T cell receptor (beta chain) described here comes from a study of T cell repertoires in cytomegalovirus infection. Study overall: Public TCR beta signatures provided an indication of both CMV infection and a matching HLA type. Whole-study findings and limits: Frequencies of public TCR beta families were cumulated, and this identified carriers of CMV plus the relevant HLA. HLA-C-restricted TCR beta clonotypes specific for CMV led the ex vivo response.

Trimming cost V 4 bases and J 3 bases; bases outside gene matches: 2. Germline V lookup: CDR1 SGHVT, CDR2 SQSDAQ. This CDR3 has 13 amino acids. A single record per CDR3 protein comes from TCRdb applying MiXCR to the reads. The table records hundreds of thousands of distinct CDR3 sequences, around 6.2% of them present only once. As concerns this clonotype: Its matching antigen is unknown.

The TCR originated in a human donor in good health (CMV status not recorded). Some clones in this sample may be carry-over from other donors' samples. V and J are TRBV7-4 and TRBJ2-7; 8 bases agree with TRBD1. The sample consisted of PBMCs. The CDR3 DNA reads as TGTGCCAGCAGCTCGGACAGGGTCTACGAGCAGTACTTC. This sequence encodes CASSSDRVYEQYF.